The clone carrying this TCR beta chain was seen repeatedly, ten times or more. What it binds is not known. The data stem from a study of CD8 T cells in ankylosing spondylitis. From the 5' RACE reads, TCRdb called clonotypes with MiXCR, one entry per CDR3 protein. The data show 150,000 to 200,000 distinct CDR3 sequences, with roughly 18% seen just once and 4.3% held by the top ten. The CDR3 runs to 15 residues. Germline CDR1 reads MGHRA; CDR2 reads YSYEKL. Trimming cost V 0 bases and J 1 base, with 10 bases left between them. Study conclusions and caveats: Clones linked to disease were reported to show significant enrichment in matched ankylosing spondylitis synovial fluid.

The clonotype comes from a male donor aged 10-30 years with ankylosing spondylitis or in good health (not recorded which). The sequencing input was blood, either unsorted or a sorted T cell fraction (not recorded which). V usage is TRBV4-1 and J usage is TRBJ2-7, with no clear D. The CDR3 region is CASSQEGTISYEQYF. The CDR3 region has the DNA TGCGCCAGCAGCCAAGAAGGCACCATATCCTACGAGCAGTACTTC.